The source of this T cell receptor (beta chain) is a study of Graves' ophthalmopathy and Graves' hyperthyroidism. Enrollment excluded any patients with other autoimmune diseases, uncontrolled infections, pregnancy or lactation. Amplification targeted the TCR beta CDR3 regions, with RNA transcripts as the source material. The workflow started with a first-round RT-PCR run with HTBI primers and then moved on to a second-round multiplex PCR. TCRdb independently ran MiXCR on the multiplex PCR reads; one entry per CDR3 protein. The table shows 740,000 or so distinct CDR3 sequences, with roughly 40% occurring only once. About this clonotype itself: Mismatch with germline at one junction end may stem from a read error.

CDR1 and CDR2 from the germline V gene are KGHDR and SFDVKD. This CDR3 spans 14 amino acids. The clonotype originates from an adult man with Graves' ophthalmopathy. The sample comprised peripheral blood. This chain joins TRBV24-1 and TRBJ1-5; weak D call: TRBD1 (5 bases). The CDR3: CASSGHGRQQPQHF. CDR3 sequence (DNA): TGTGCCAGCAGTGGACATGGGCGGCAACAGCCCCAGCATTTT.